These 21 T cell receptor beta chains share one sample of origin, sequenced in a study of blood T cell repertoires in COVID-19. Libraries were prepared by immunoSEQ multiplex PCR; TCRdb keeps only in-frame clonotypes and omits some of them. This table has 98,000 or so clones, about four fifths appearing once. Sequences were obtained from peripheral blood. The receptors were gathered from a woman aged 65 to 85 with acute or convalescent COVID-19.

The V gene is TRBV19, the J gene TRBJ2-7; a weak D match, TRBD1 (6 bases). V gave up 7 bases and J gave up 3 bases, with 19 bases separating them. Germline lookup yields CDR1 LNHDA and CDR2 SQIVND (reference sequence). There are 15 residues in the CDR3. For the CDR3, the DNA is TGTGCCAGTACCCCCGACAGGCTGGGCCTCTACGAGCAGTACTTC. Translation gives CASTPDRLGLYEQYF.

The CDR3 loop reads CASSEQLARSEQFF. The CDR3 nucleotides are TGTGCCAGCAGTGAACAACTAGCTAGGAGTGAGCAGTTCTTC. The rearrangement uses TRBV6-1 and TRBJ2-1; the D gene is possibly TRBD2 (6 bases). Trimming removed 2 bases at V and 9 bases at J, with 14 bases between. This CDR3 is 14 amino acids long. Germline CDR1 and CDR2: MNHNS and SASEGT.

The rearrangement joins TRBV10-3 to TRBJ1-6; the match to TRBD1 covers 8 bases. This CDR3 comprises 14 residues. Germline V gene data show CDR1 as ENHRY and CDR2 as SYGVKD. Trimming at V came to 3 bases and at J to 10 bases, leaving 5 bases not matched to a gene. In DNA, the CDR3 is TGTGCCATCAGTGACACAGGGGGGAGGTCACCCCTCCACTTT. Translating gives CAISDTGGRSPLHF.

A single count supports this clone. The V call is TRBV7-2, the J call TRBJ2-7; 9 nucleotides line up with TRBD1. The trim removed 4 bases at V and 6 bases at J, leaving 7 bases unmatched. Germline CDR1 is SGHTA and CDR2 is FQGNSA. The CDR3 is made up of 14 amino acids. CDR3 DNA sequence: TGTGCCAGCAGCTACAGGGGGCAAGGGTCCGAGCAGTACGTC. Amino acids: CASSYRGQGSEQYV.

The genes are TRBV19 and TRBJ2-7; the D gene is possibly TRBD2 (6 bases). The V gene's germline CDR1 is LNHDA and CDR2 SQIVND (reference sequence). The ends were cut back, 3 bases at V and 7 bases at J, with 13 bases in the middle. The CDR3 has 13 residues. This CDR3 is CASSMGLAREQYF. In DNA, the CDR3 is TGTGCCAGTAGTATGGGACTGGCGCGGGAGCAGTACTTC. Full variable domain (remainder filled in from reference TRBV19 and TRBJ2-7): DGGITQSPKYLFRKEGQNVTLSCEQNLNHDAMYWYRQDPGQGLRLIYYSQIVNDFQKGDIAEGYSVSREKKESFPLTVTSAQKNPTAFYLCASSMGLAREQYFGPGTRLTVT.

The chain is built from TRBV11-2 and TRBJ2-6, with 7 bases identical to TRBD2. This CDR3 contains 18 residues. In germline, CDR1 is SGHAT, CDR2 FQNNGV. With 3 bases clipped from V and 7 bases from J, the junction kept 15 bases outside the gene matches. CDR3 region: CASSFRLGGVAGANVLTF. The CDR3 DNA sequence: TGTGCCAGCAGCTTTAGGCTGGGGGGGGTGGCGGGCGCCAACGTCCTGACTTTC.

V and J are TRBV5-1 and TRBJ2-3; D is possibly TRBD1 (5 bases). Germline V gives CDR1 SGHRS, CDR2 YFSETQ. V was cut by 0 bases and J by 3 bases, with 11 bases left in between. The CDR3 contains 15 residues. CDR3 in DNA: TGCGCCAGCAGCTTGGGAAGGCAGGGAACAGATACGCAGTATTTT. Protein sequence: CASSLGRQGTDTQYF. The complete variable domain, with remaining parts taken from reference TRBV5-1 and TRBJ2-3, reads KAGVTQTPRYLIKTRGQQVTLSCSPISGHRSVSWYQQTPGQGLQFLFEYFSETQRNKGNFPGRFSGRQFSNSRSEMNVSTLELGDSALYLCASSLGRQGTDTQYFGPGTRLTVL.

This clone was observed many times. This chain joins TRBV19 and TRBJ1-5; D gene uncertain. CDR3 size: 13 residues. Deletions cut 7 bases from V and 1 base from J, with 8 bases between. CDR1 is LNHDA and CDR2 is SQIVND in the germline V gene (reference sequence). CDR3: CASTMGSNQPQHF. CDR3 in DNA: TGTGCCAGTACGATGGGCAGCAATCAGCCCCAGCATTTT. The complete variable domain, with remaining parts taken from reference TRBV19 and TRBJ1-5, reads DGGITQSPKYLFRKEGQNVTLSCEQNLNHDAMYWYRQDPGQGLRLIYYSQIVNDFQKGDIAEGYSVSREKKESFPLTVTSAQKNPTAFYLCASTMGSNQPQHFGDGTRLSIL.

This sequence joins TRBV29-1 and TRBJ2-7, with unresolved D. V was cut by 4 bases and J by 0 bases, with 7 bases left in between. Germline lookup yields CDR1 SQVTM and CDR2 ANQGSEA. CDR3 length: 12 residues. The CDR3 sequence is CSVGTRSYEQYF. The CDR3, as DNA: TGCAGCGTTGGTACTCGCTCCTACGAGCAGTACTTC.

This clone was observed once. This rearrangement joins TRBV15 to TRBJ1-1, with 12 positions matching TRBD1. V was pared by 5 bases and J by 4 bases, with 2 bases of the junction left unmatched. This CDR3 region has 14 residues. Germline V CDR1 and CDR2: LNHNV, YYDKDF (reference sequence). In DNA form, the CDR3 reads TGTGCCACCAGCCGGGACAGGGGGCCCACTGAAGCTTTCTTT. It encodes CATSRDRGPTEAFF.

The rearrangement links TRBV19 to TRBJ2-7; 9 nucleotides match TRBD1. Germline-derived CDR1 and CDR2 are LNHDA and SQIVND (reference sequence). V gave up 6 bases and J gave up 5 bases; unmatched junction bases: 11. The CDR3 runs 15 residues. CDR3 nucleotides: TGTGCCAGTAGCCAGCCGGGACAGGGATTCGACGAGCAGTACTTC. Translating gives CASSQPGQGFDEQYF.

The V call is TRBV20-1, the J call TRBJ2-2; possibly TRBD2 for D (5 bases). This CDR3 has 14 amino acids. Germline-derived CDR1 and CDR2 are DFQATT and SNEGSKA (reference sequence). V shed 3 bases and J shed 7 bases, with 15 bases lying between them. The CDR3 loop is CSASRGSLGGELFF. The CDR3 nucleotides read TGCAGTGCTAGTCGAGGGAGTTTGGGCGGGGAGCTGTTTTTT.

The CDR3 DNA reads as TGTGCCAGCAGTTATGGTCTAGGACAGGGTTTTTCTGGGGCCAACGTCCTGACTTTC. Translation: CASSYGLGQGFSGANVLTF. The chain recombines TRBV6-2 or TRBV6-3 with TRBJ2-6; TRBD1 agrees at 8 bases. This CDR3 has 19 residues. V shed 3 bases and J 1 base; nucleotides not matched to a gene: 11. Germline lookup yields CDR1 MNHEY and CDR2 SVGEGT.

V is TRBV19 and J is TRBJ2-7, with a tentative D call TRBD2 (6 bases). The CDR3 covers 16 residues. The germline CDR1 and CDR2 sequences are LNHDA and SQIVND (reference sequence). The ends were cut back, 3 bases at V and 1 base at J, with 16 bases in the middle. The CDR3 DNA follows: TGTGCCAGTAGTATCACTGGCGGGACCGTTTCCTACGAGCAGTACTTC. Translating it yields CASSITGGTVSYEQYF.

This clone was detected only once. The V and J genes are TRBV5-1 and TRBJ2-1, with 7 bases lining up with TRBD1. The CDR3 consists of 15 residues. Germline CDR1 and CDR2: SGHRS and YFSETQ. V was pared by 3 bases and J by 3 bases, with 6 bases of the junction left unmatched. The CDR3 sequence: CASSSDRKIYNEQFF. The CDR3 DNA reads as TGCGCCAGCAGCTCGGACAGGAAAATCTACAATGAGCAGTTCTTC.

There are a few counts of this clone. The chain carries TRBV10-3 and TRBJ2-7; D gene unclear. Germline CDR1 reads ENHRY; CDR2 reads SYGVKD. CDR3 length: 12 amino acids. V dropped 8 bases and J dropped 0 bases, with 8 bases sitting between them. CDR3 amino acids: CAISEHSYEQYF. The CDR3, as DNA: TGTGCCATCTCCGAACACTCCTACGAGCAGTACTTC.

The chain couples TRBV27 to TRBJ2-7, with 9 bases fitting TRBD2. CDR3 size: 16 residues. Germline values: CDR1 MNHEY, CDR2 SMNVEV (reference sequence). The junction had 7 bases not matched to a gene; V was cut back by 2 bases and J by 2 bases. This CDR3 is CASSLVRASGAYEQYF. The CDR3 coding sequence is TGTGCCAGCAGTTTAGTTAGGGCTAGCGGGGCCTACGAGCAGTACTTC.

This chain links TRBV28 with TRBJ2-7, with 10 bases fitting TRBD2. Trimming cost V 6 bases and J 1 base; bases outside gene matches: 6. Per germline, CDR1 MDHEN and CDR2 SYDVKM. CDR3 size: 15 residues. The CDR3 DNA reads TGTGCCAGCAGCCGAAGCGGGGGGGCATCCTACGAGCAGTACGTC. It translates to CASSRSGGASYEQYV.

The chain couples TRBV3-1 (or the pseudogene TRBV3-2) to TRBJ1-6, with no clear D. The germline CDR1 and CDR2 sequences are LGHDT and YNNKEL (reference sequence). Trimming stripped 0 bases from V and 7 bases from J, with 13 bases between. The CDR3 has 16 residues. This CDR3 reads CASSQEMTSLNSPLHF. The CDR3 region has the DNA TGTGCCAGCAGCCAAGAGATGACAAGTCTCAATTCACCCCTCCACTTT.

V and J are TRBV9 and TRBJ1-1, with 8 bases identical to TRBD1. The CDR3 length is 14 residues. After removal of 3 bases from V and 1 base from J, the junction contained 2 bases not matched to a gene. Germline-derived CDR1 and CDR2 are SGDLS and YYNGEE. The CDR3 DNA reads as TGTGCCAGCAGCGCCCAGGGGGCGAACACTGAAGCTTTCTTT. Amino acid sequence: CASSAQGANTEAFF.

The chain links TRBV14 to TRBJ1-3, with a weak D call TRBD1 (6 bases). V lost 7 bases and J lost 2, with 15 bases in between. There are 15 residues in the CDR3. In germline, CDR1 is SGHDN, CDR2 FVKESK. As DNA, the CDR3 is TGTGCCAGCAACCGGGACACCCCGGCTGGAAACACCATATATTTT. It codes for CASNRDTPAGNTIYF. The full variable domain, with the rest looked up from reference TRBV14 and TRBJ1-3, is EAGVTQFPSHSVIEKGQTVTLRCDPISGHDNLYWYRRVMGKEIKFLLHFVKESKQDESGMPNNRFLAERTGGTYSTLKVQPAELEDSGVYFCASNRDTPAGNTIYFGEGSWLTVV.